Shown below are 8 T cell receptor beta chains from a single sample sequenced in a study of blood T cell repertoires in COVID-19. Some clones are missing from TCRdb's copy, which holds only in-frame ones; the method was immunoSEQ multiplex PCR. The sample carries 200,000 or so clones, around 84% recorded once. The specimen sequenced was peripheral blood. The source is a woman in her sixties who had recovered from COVID-19.

This chain uses TRBV20-1 with TRBJ1-1; D not resolved. The CDR3 loop spans 9 amino acids. From germline, CDR1 is DFQATT and CDR2 SNEGSKA (reference sequence). CDR3 coding DNA: TGCCCCGGTAGCACTGAAGCTTTCTTT. This encodes CPGSTEAFF.

There are a few counts of this clone. The chain employs TRBV30 and TRBJ1-1; D unclear. Trimming cost V 0 bases and J 9 bases, with 14 bases left between them. The CDR3 spans 13 residues. CDR1 is GTSNPN, CDR2 SVGIG, per germline (reference sequence). The CDR3 reads CAWSVAFAVKAFF. CDR3 sequence (DNA): TGTGCCTGGAGTGTAGCGTTCGCGGTTAAAGCTTTCTTT. Supplemented by reference TRBV30 and TRBJ1-1, the full variable domain reads SQTIHQWPATLVQPVGSPLSLECTVEGTSNPNLYWYRQAAGRGLQLLFYSVGIGQISSEVPQNLSASRPQDRQFILSSKKLLLSDSGFYLCAWSVAFAVKAFFGQGTRLTVV.

V and J are TRBV7-2 and TRBJ1-1; D unclear. CDR3 length: 12 amino acids. Per germline, CDR1 SGHTA and CDR2 FQGNSA. Trimming removed 4 bases from V and 7 bases from J, with 10 bases in between. The CDR3 bases are TGTGCCAGCAGCTCGACTCACGGTGAAGCTTTCTTT. Its protein is CASSSTHGEAFF.

There are a few counts of this clone. The CDR3 nucleotides read TGTGCCTGGAACCGGGACAGACCTTATGGCTACACCTTC. It codes for CAWNRDRPYGYTF. This chain uses TRBV30 with TRBJ1-2, with 7 bases fitting TRBD1. Unmatched junction bases numbered 7, after V lost 4 bases and J lost 5 bases. The CDR3 consists of 13 residues. Germline assignment: CDR1 GTSNPN and CDR2 SVGIG (reference sequence). Full variable domain (outside the CDR3, taken from reference TRBV30 and TRBJ1-2): SQTIHQWPATLVQPVGSPLSLECTVEGTSNPNLYWYRQAAGRGLQLLFYSVGIGQISSEVPQNLSASRPQDRQFILSSKKLLLSDSGFYLCAWNRDRPYGYTFGSGTRLTVV.

The chain has TRBV11-2 and TRBJ1-2; weak D call: TRBD1 (5 bases). The CDR3 runs to 12 residues. Looked up from germline, CDR1 is SGHAT and CDR2 is FQNNGV. V lost 1 base to trimming and J lost 8 bases, with 8 bases between them. Written as DNA, the CDR3 is TGTGCCAGCAGCTTAGGTGCAGGGGGCTACACCTTC. Its translation is CASSLGAGGYTF.

This chain joins TRBV12-5 and TRBJ1-5; TRBD1 might be the D (6 bases). The CDR3 consists of 17 residues. Trimming stripped 0 bases from V and 6 bases from J, with 18 bases between. CDR1 and CDR2 (germline): LGHNT, FRNRAP. CDR3 nucleotide sequence: TGTGCTAGTGGTTTGGTACCCGGACAGCTCCGGACTCAGCCCCAGCATTTT. Translation gives CASGLVPGQLRTQPQHF.

The chain couples TRBV6-2 or TRBV6-3 to TRBJ2-3; 16 bases align to TRBD2. Germline values: CDR1 MNHEY, CDR2 SVGEGT. This CDR3 spans 17 amino acids. Trimming removed 2 bases from V and 6 bases from J; junction bases left unmatched: 5. CDR3 in amino acids: CASSYPGLAGGLDTQYF. CDR3 DNA sequence: TGTGCCAGCAGTTACCCGGGACTAGCGGGGGGGCTGGATACGCAGTATTTT.

The chain combines TRBV4-2 with TRBJ2-7; tentatively, D is TRBD1 (6 bases). Germline V CDR1 and CDR2: LGHNA, YNFKEQ. V lost 0 bases to trimming and J lost 4 bases, with 22 bases between them. The CDR3 covers 18 residues. DNA of the CDR3: TGTGCCAGCAGCCAAGAGCGAGGGGGTGGTCCTAGATTTTACGAGCAGTACTTC. Its protein product is CASSQERGGGPRFYEQYF.